The text below deals with one T cell receptor (beta chain). Germline CDR1 SGHTA, CDR2 FQGTGA. The CDR3 totals 17 residues. V was pared by 5 bases and J by 7 bases, with 17 bases of the junction left unmatched. These data come from a study of blood T cells in healthy people across ages. A second PCR, run for about 7 to 11 cycles, used a sample-barcoded 5' primer plus a J-beta primer mix. From the 5' RACE reads, TCRdb called clonotypes with MiXCR, one entry per CDR3 protein. The sample has some 940,000 distinct CDR3 sequences; approximately 32% are singletons. Researchers report isolating at least 7 million PBMCs per sample. These sequences were also reported in another study, on T cells of mothers and their children. That paper adds: Samples came from a few healthy Caucasian mothers and their six children. cDNA synthesis used all extracted RNA, about 1.5 ug per 15 ul.

This receptor was taken from a woman in her 40s in good health. The chain uses TRBV7-3 and TRBJ2-7, with 10 positions matching TRBD2. Input material: blood. CDR3 in amino acids: CASSPAGGLSVSTEQYF. CDR3 coding DNA: TGTGCCAGCAGCCCAGCGGGGGGGCTCTCGGTATCCACTGAGCAGTACTTC.